These T cell receptor beta chains were read from a single sample in a study of human CD8 memory T cell subsets. TCRdb re-called the 5' RACE reads, yielding one record per CDR3 amino acid sequence without DNA. The sample has more than 15,000 distinct CDR3 sequences, and its top ten clones hold around 6.1%. The sample taken for sequencing was CD8+ stem-like memory T cells (TSCM and TCM) sorted from PBMCs. Every receptor here comes from a human donor in good health. Each CDR3 is given with its conserved first and last residue. Each record gives: clone size, V gene, J gene, CDR3 protein. The size field is filled for only some rows; it gives once, few, many or a size class.

.,TRBV16,TRBJ1-1,CASSQGRLTGTGILLGEAFF
.,TRBV25-1,TRBJ2-7,CASSEKRYPYEQYF
.,TRBV27,TRBJ1-2,CASSIGQGANYGYTF
.,TRBV6-2/TRBV6-3,TRBJ2-1,CASSYSKDRGQGNEQFF
medium-sized,TRBV6-2/TRBV6-3,TRBJ1-1,CASSYLVNTEAFF
.,TRBV9,TRBJ2-2,CASSPHRGPVTGELFF
medium-sized,TRBV7-9,TRBJ2-1,CASQARGNEQFF
.,TRBV2,TRBJ2-2,CASSLMMGETGELFF
.,TRBV5-1,TRBJ2-7,CASSFSGTHEQYF
.,TRBV27,TRBJ1-1,CASSSLTGEQDTEAFF
.,TRBV4-1,TRBJ2-7,CASSQDQSQVFSEQYF
.,TRBV19,TRBJ1-5,CASKAREDSNQPQHF